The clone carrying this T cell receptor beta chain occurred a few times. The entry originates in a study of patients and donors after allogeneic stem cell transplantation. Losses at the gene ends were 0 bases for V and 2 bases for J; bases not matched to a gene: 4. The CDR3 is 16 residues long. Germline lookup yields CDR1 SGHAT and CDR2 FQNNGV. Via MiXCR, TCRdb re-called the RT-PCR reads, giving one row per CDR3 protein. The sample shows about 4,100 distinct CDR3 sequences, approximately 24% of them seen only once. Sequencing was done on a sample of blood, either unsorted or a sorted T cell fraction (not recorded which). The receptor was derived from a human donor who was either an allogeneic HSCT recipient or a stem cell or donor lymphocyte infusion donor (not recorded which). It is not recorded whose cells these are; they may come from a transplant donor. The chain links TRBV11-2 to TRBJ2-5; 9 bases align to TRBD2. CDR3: CASSLDPAGGQETQYF. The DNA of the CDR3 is TGTGCCAGCAGCTTAGATCCAGCGGGAGGACAAGAGACCCAGTACTTC.